The rows below give T cell receptor beta chains drawn from one sample of a study of shared clonotypes between healthy human individuals. Clones were read by immunoSEQ multiplex PCR, and TCRdb kept only the in-frame ones, dropping some. The data show 110,000 or so clones, around 68% seen once. The sequenced material came from memory CD8+ T cells sorted from blood. The receptors were sampled from a young woman in good health. The CDR3 runs from the conserved cysteine through the conserved F or W. Each record gives: D gene, V gene, J gene, clone size, CDR3 length, CDR3 protein, CDR3 DNA. A D gene is named only where the DNA matches it firmly. Size is omitted from some rows. Given values are once, few, many or a class for expanded clones.

d_call: -; v_call: TRBV19; j_call: TRBJ1-5; clone_size: -; cdr3_length: 15; cdr3_aa: CASSIDPRDYQPQHF; cdr3_nt: TGTGCCAGTAGTATAGATCCCAGGGACTATCAGCCCCAGCATTTT
d_call: -; v_call: TRBV27; j_call: TRBJ2-7; clone_size: once; cdr3_length: 12; cdr3_aa: CASSPRAPEQYF; cdr3_nt: TGTGCCAGCAGTCCTCGAGCGCCCGAGCAGTACTTC
d_call: TRBD1; v_call: TRBV6-5; j_call: TRBJ1-2; clone_size: once; cdr3_length: 14; cdr3_aa: CASSYSTGNYGYTF; cdr3_nt: TGTGCCAGCAGTTACTCGACAGGGAACTATGGCTACACCTTC
d_call: -; v_call: TRBV4-1; j_call: TRBJ2-4; clone_size: -; cdr3_length: 17; cdr3_aa: CASSQELIVLAKNIQYF; cdr3_nt: TGCGCCAGCAGCCAAGAGTTGATTGTACTAGCCAAAAACATTCAGTACTTC
d_call: -; v_call: TRBV27; j_call: TRBJ2-7; clone_size: -; cdr3_length: 13; cdr3_aa: CASSSGLAYEQYF; cdr3_nt: TGTGCCAGCAGTTCGGGGTTGGCCTACGAGCAGTACTTC
d_call: -; v_call: TRBV2; j_call: TRBJ2-5; clone_size: -; cdr3_length: 12; cdr3_aa: CASMGEIETQYF; cdr3_nt: TGTGCCAGCATGGGGGAGATAGAGACCCAGTACTTC
d_call: -; v_call: TRBV2; j_call: TRBJ2-5; clone_size: few; cdr3_length: 13; cdr3_aa: CASRVQVEETQYF; cdr3_nt: TGTGCCAGCAGGGTCCAGGTCGAAGAGACCCAGTACTTC
d_call: -; v_call: TRBV19; j_call: TRBJ1-2; clone_size: -; cdr3_length: 15; cdr3_aa: CASSMPHDRTYGYTF; cdr3_nt: TGTGCCAGTAGTATGCCCCACGACAGGACCTATGGCTACACCTTC
d_call: TRBD2; v_call: TRBV11-2; j_call: TRBJ2-7; clone_size: -; cdr3_length: 18; cdr3_aa: CASSLDPPLAGVPYEQYF; cdr3_nt: TGTGCCAGCAGCTTAGACCCCCCATTAGCGGGAGTTCCCTACGAGCAGTACTTC
d_call: -; v_call: TRBV5-1; j_call: TRBJ1-4; clone_size: -; cdr3_length: 15; cdr3_aa: CASTVSGALGEKLFF; cdr3_nt: TGCGCCAGCACCGTTAGTGGGGCTCTTGGAGAAAAACTGTTTTTT
d_call: -; v_call: TRBV6-4; j_call: TRBJ1-5; clone_size: -; cdr3_length: 13; cdr3_aa: CASSEEGGQPQHF; cdr3_nt: TGTGCCAGCAGTGAGGAGGGGGGGCAGCCCCAGCATTTT
d_call: -; v_call: TRBV4-1; j_call: TRBJ2-7; clone_size: -; cdr3_length: 15; cdr3_aa: CASSQVGDAAYEQYF; cdr3_nt: TGCGCCAGCAGCCAAGTCGGGGACGCAGCCTACGAGCAGTACTTC
d_call: -; v_call: TRBV6-4; j_call: TRBJ2-1; clone_size: -; cdr3_length: 13; cdr3_aa: CASSVASYNEQFF; cdr3_nt: TGTGCCAGCAGTGTAGCCTCCTACAATGAGCAGTTCTTC
d_call: -; v_call: TRBV6-5; j_call: TRBJ2-1; clone_size: -; cdr3_length: 13; cdr3_aa: CASSWGRYNEQFF; cdr3_nt: TGTGCCAGCAGTTGGGGACGGTACAATGAGCAGTTCTTC
d_call: TRBD2; v_call: TRBV10-1; j_call: TRBJ2-1; clone_size: -; cdr3_length: 18; cdr3_aa: CASSPGLAGEGAYNEQFF; cdr3_nt: TGCGCCAGCAGTCCGGGACTAGCGGGAGAAGGGGCTTACAATGAGCAGTTCTTC
d_call: TRBD1; v_call: TRBV11-2; j_call: TRBJ2-1; clone_size: -; cdr3_length: 17; cdr3_aa: CASSRGEGTGEANEQFF; cdr3_nt: TGTGCCAGCAGCCGTGGTGAAGGGACAGGAGAAGCCAATGAGCAGTTCTTC
d_call: -; v_call: TRBV27; j_call: TRBJ2-2; clone_size: -; cdr3_length: 16; cdr3_aa: CASSQAVQYWTGELFF; cdr3_nt: TGTGCCAGCAGCCAAGCGGTCCAGTATTGGACCGGGGAGCTGTTTTTT
d_call: TRBD2; v_call: TRBV5-6; j_call: TRBJ2-7; clone_size: -; cdr3_length: 18; cdr3_aa: CASSPKGLAGAIRHEQYF; cdr3_nt: TGTGCCAGCAGCCCGAAGGGACTAGCGGGAGCTATTCGCCACGAGCAGTACTTC
d_call: -; v_call: TRBV28; j_call: TRBJ1-5; clone_size: -; cdr3_length: 15; cdr3_aa: CASSTTPHIGEPQHF; cdr3_nt: TGTGCCAGCAGCACAACCCCTCATATCGGGGAGCCCCAGCATTTT
d_call: -; v_call: TRBV30; j_call: TRBJ1-2; clone_size: many; cdr3_length: 15; cdr3_aa: CAWSVGVGTYYGYTF; cdr3_nt: TGTGCCTGGAGTGTAGGGGTCGGGACGTACTATGGCTACACCTTC
d_call: TRBD2; v_call: TRBV4-2; j_call: TRBJ2-1; clone_size: -; cdr3_length: 14; cdr3_aa: CASSSSSQRGEQFF; cdr3_nt: TGTGCCAGCAGCTCATCGAGTCAGCGGGGGGAGCAGTTCTTC
d_call: -; v_call: TRBV9; j_call: TRBJ1-5; clone_size: few; cdr3_length: 14; cdr3_aa: CASSVSWGNQPQHF; cdr3_nt: TGTGCCAGCAGCGTAAGCTGGGGCAATCAGCCCCAGCATTTT
d_call: -; v_call: TRBV28; j_call: TRBJ2-1; clone_size: -; cdr3_length: 14; cdr3_aa: CASRTGPAYNEQFF; cdr3_nt: TGTGCCAGCAGGACAGGACCGGCCTACAATGAGCAGTTCTTC
d_call: TRBD1; v_call: TRBV28; j_call: TRBJ1-4; clone_size: once; cdr3_length: 15; cdr3_aa: CASSLSGTGPEKLFF; cdr3_nt: TGTGCCAGCAGTTTATCGGGGACAGGGCCTGAAAAACTGTTTTTT
d_call: -; v_call: TRBV5-1; j_call: TRBJ2-7; clone_size: many; cdr3_length: 12; cdr3_aa: CASNAYDGEQYF; cdr3_nt: TGCGCCAGCAACGCCTATGACGGCGAGCAGTACTTC
d_call: -; v_call: TRBV30; j_call: TRBJ2-7; clone_size: -; cdr3_length: 18; cdr3_aa: CACLLAGAPPLIIYEQYF; cdr3_nt: TGTGCCTGCCTTCTCGCAGGCGCCCCGCCGTTGATAATCTACGAGCAGTACTTC
d_call: -; v_call: TRBV4-1; j_call: TRBJ2-1; clone_size: -; cdr3_length: 13; cdr3_aa: CASSQEAHNEQFF; cdr3_nt: TGCGCCAGCAGCCAAGAGGCCCACAATGAGCAGTTCTTC
d_call: -; v_call: TRBV27; j_call: TRBJ2-5; clone_size: -; cdr3_length: 10; cdr3_aa: CATGATTQYF; cdr3_nt: TGTGCCACCGGGGCTACGACCCAGTACTTC
d_call: TRBD1; v_call: TRBV13; j_call: TRBJ1-2; clone_size: -; cdr3_length: 19; cdr3_aa: CASSHRRLGQGSRDYGYTF; cdr3_nt: TGTGCCAGCAGCCATCGGCGGTTGGGACAGGGCTCCCGGGACTATGGCTACACCTTC
d_call: -; v_call: TRBV5-1; j_call: TRBJ2-1; clone_size: -; cdr3_length: 15; cdr3_aa: CASSLDSHSYNEQFF; cdr3_nt: TGCGCCAGCAGCCTGGACTCGCACTCCTACAATGAGCAGTTCTTC
d_call: -; v_call: TRBV28; j_call: TRBJ1-2; clone_size: once; cdr3_length: 13; cdr3_aa: CASSLLGVEGYTF; cdr3_nt: TGTGCCAGCAGTTTATTGGGGGTTGAGGGCTACACCTTC
d_call: -; v_call: TRBV7-9; j_call: TRBJ1-4; clone_size: -; cdr3_length: 16; cdr3_aa: CASSFLTGRAGEKLFF; cdr3_nt: TGTGCCAGCAGCTTTTTAACCGGCAGGGCAGGAGAAAAACTGTTTTTT
d_call: -; v_call: TRBV25-1; j_call: TRBJ2-3; clone_size: many; cdr3_length: 16; cdr3_aa: CASSDSEGQGTDTQYF; cdr3_nt: TGTGCCAGCAGTGACTCGGAAGGCCAGGGCACAGATACGCAGTATTTT
d_call: -; v_call: TRBV9; j_call: TRBJ2-1; clone_size: once; cdr3_length: 11; cdr3_aa: CASSGTREQFF; cdr3_nt: TGTGCCAGCAGCGGCACGCGGGAGCAGTTCTTC
d_call: TRBD2; v_call: TRBV5-4; j_call: TRBJ2-7; clone_size: -; cdr3_length: 16; cdr3_aa: CASSLRGTSGRGEQYF; cdr3_nt: TGTGCCAGCAGCTTGAGGGGGACTAGCGGGAGAGGCGAGCAGTACTTC
d_call: TRBD2; v_call: TRBV5-1; j_call: TRBJ2-5; clone_size: -; cdr3_length: 15; cdr3_aa: CASSVRPGGRETQYF; cdr3_nt: TGCGCCAGCAGCGTGAGGCCGGGGGGGCGTGAGACCCAGTACTTC
d_call: -; v_call: TRBV27; j_call: TRBJ2-7; clone_size: few; cdr3_length: 14; cdr3_aa: CASSLSQYPYEQYF; cdr3_nt: TGTGCCAGCAGTTTATCGCAGTATCCCTACGAGCAGTACTTC
d_call: -; v_call: TRBV28; j_call: TRBJ2-1; clone_size: -; cdr3_length: 16; cdr3_aa: CASSYSIGRVHNEQFF; cdr3_nt: TGTGCCAGCAGTTACTCAATCGGGAGAGTACACAATGAGCAGTTCTTC
d_call: -; v_call: TRBV6-4; j_call: TRBJ2-2; clone_size: many; cdr3_length: 15; cdr3_aa: CASSDSEKNTGELFF; cdr3_nt: TGTGCCAGCAGTGACTCGGAAAAGAACACCGGGGAGCTGTTTTTT
d_call: -; v_call: TRBV6-5; j_call: TRBJ2-3; clone_size: -; cdr3_length: 14; cdr3_aa: CASSYSALIDTQYF; cdr3_nt: TGTGCCAGCAGTTACTCGGCTCTGATAGATACGCAGTATTTT
d_call: TRBD1; v_call: TRBV27; j_call: TRBJ2-3; clone_size: -; cdr3_length: 15; cdr3_aa: CASSPRTGRRNTQYF; cdr3_nt: TGTGCCAGCAGTCCCAGGACAGGGCGGAGGAATACGCAGTATTTT
d_call: -; v_call: TRBV5-1; j_call: TRBJ1-1; clone_size: -; cdr3_length: 16; cdr3_aa: CASSNGWPHDGVTAFF; cdr3_nt: TGCGCCAGCAGCAATGGCTGGCCGCACGACGGGGTAACGGCTTTCTTT
d_call: -; v_call: TRBV27; j_call: TRBJ2-5; clone_size: few; cdr3_length: 15; cdr3_aa: CASSRRGGGQETQYF; cdr3_nt: TGTGCCAGCAGCCGCAGGGGAGGGGGCCAAGAGACCCAGTACTTC
d_call: -; v_call: TRBV27; j_call: TRBJ1-1; clone_size: -; cdr3_length: 13; cdr3_aa: CASSFSENTEAFF; cdr3_nt: TGTGCCAGCAGTTTTAGTGAGAACACTGAAGCTTTCTTT
d_call: -; v_call: TRBV11-2; j_call: TRBJ1-2; clone_size: once; cdr3_length: 15; cdr3_aa: CASSWTLGFNYGYTF; cdr3_nt: TGTGCCAGCAGCTGGACCTTAGGCTTCAACTATGGCTACACCTTC
d_call: -; v_call: TRBV30; j_call: TRBJ2-7; clone_size: -; cdr3_length: 12; cdr3_aa: CASNTETPEQYF; cdr3_nt: TGTGCCTCTAATACCGAGACTCCCGAGCAGTACTTC
d_call: -; v_call: TRBV10-3; j_call: TRBJ2-2; clone_size: -; cdr3_length: 16; cdr3_aa: CAISESLEGVTGELFF; cdr3_nt: TGTGCCATCAGTGAGTCGCTCGAAGGGGTCACCGGGGAGCTGTTTTTT
d_call: -; v_call: TRBV5-4; j_call: TRBJ2-7; clone_size: -; cdr3_length: 14; cdr3_aa: CASSLSRTNYEQYF; cdr3_nt: TGTGCCAGCAGCTTGAGTCGGACAAACTACGAGCAGTACTTC
d_call: -; v_call: TRBV7-9; j_call: TRBJ2-5; clone_size: -; cdr3_length: 15; cdr3_aa: CASSLGQSIEETQYF; cdr3_nt: TGTGCCAGCAGCTTAGGGCAGAGTATAGAAGAGACCCAGTACTTC
d_call: -; v_call: TRBV6-5; j_call: TRBJ1-1; clone_size: -; cdr3_length: 16; cdr3_aa: CASSWLADTENTEAFF; cdr3_nt: TGTGCCAGCAGTTGGCTAGCAGACACAGAGAACACTGAAGCTTTCTTT
d_call: TRBD2; v_call: TRBV5-1; j_call: TRBJ2-7; clone_size: -; cdr3_length: 15; cdr3_aa: CASSWGTGGPREQYF; cdr3_nt: TGCGCCAGCAGCTGGGGGACGGGAGGGCCCCGCGAGCAGTACTTC
d_call: -; v_call: TRBV19; j_call: TRBJ1-3; clone_size: -; cdr3_length: 13; cdr3_aa: CATTTEIWDTIYF; cdr3_nt: TGTGCCACAACAACAGAAATCTGGGACACCATATATTTT
d_call: -; v_call: TRBV7-2; j_call: TRBJ2-1; clone_size: once; cdr3_length: 12; cdr3_aa: CASSLDGREQFF; cdr3_nt: TGTGCCAGCAGCTTAGACGGCAGGGAGCAGTTCTTC
d_call: TRBD2; v_call: TRBV30; j_call: TRBJ2-2; clone_size: -; cdr3_length: 16; cdr3_aa: CAWSVLGGRAKGELFF; cdr3_nt: TGTGCCTGGAGTGTACTTGGTGGGAGGGCCAAAGGGGAGCTGTTTTTT
d_call: -; v_call: TRBV29-1; j_call: TRBJ2-1; clone_size: -; cdr3_length: 15; cdr3_aa: CSVERATYSYNEQFF; cdr3_nt: TGCAGCGTTGAGAGGGCTACTTACTCCTACAATGAGCAGTTCTTC
d_call: -; v_call: TRBV11-3; j_call: TRBJ2-3; clone_size: -; cdr3_length: 12; cdr3_aa: CASRQVTDTQYF; cdr3_nt: TGTGCCAGCAGACAGGTCACAGATACGCAGTATTTT
d_call: -; v_call: TRBV2; j_call: TRBJ1-4; clone_size: -; cdr3_length: 16; cdr3_aa: CASSDVGLATNEKLFF; cdr3_nt: TGTGCCAGCAGTGACGTTGGGTTAGCAACTAATGAAAAACTGTTTTTT
d_call: -; v_call: TRBV5-5; j_call: TRBJ2-1; clone_size: -; cdr3_length: 15; cdr3_aa: CASSLALEGNNEQFF; cdr3_nt: TGTGCCAGCAGCTTGGCCTTAGAGGGTAACAATGAGCAGTTCTTC
d_call: TRBD1; v_call: TRBV7-6; j_call: TRBJ2-7; clone_size: -; cdr3_length: 18; cdr3_aa: CASSLTPPWGQVANEQYF; cdr3_nt: TGTGCCAGCAGCTTAACCCCCCCGTGGGGACAGGTCGCCAACGAGCAGTACTTC